The source of this TCR beta chain is a study of blood T cell repertoires in COVID-19. The wider study: Material from acute and convalescent COVID-19 was sourced from the United States, Italy and Spain. Sample material is recorded as cDNA or gDNA derived from T cells, B-cell-depleted T cells, or PBMCs.

Original analysis: Estimated nucleated cell counts came from reference gene primer amplification. This table comes from immunoSEQ multiplex PCR, and its TCRdb copy is limited to in-frame clones, with some not included. From that table come the V and J calls and clone size; the DNA was used to work out D and trimming. The sample lists 140,000 to 150,000 clones, 85% to 90% occurring once. The J segment lost 5 bases and the V segment lost 1 base, leaving 9 bases of the junction unmatched. The CDR3 is 17 residues long. Germline lookup yields CDR1 MNHEY and CDR2 SMNVEV (reference sequence). Sequencing was performed on peripheral blood. The sequence came from an older woman with active COVID-19. The gene calls are TRBV27 and TRBJ2-7; 12 bases fit TRBD2. CDR3: CASSLYPLAGGEDEQYF. The CDR3 region has the DNA TGTGCCAGCAGTTTATACCCACTAGCGGGAGGAGAGGACGAGCAGTACTTC.